This T cell receptor beta chain was sequenced in a study of blood T cells in healthy people across ages. The use of a sample-barcoded 5' primer and a J-beta primer mix characterized a second PCR of roughly 7 to 11 cycles. One entry per CDR3 protein, called by TCRdb with MiXCR from the 5' RACE reads. Seen here are roughly 2 million distinct CDR3 sequences, around 48% observed once, and the top ten hold approximately 2.1%. V gave up 4 bases and J gave up 2 bases; unmatched junction bases: 6. Germline V lookup: CDR1 SQVTM, CDR2 ANQGSEA. The CDR3 is 14 amino acids. This clonotype turned up a few times. Material: blood. The clonotype originates from a woman aged 40 to 50 in good health. The chain couples TRBV29-1 to TRBJ2-3; TRBD2 aligns across 7 bases. DNA of the CDR3: TGCAGCGTTGGGGAGGGAGCTATCACAGATACGCAGTATTTT. It translates to CSVGEGAITDTQYF.